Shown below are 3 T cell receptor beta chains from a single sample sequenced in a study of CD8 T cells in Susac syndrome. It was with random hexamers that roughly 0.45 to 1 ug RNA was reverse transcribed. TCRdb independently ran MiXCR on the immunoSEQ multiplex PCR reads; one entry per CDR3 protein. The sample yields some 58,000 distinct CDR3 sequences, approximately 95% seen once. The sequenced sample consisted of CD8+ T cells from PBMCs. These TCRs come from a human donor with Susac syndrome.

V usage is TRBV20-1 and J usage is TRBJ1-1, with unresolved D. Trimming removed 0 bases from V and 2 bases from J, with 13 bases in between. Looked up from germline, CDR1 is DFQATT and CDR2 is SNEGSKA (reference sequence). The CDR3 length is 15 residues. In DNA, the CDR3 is TGCAGTGCTAGAGATGACGGTGAATACAACACTGAAGCTTTCTTT. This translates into CSARDDGEYNTEAFF.

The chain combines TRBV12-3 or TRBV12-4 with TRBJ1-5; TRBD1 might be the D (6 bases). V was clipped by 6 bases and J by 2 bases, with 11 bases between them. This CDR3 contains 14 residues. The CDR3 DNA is TGTGCCAGCAGGGTACAGGGAGGCAATCAGCCCCAGCATTTT. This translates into CASRVQGGNQPQHF.

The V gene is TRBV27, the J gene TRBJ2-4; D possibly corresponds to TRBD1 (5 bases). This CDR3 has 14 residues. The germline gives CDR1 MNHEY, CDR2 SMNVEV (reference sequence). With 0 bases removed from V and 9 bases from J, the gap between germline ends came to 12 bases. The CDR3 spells CASSLSLGAGIQYF. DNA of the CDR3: TGTGCCAGCAGTTTATCGCTAGGGGCTGGCATTCAGTACTTC.